This T cell receptor (beta chain) is from a study of OX40 agonist ivuxolimab in advanced cancers. On the study more broadly: Roughly two fifths of patients had received prior checkpoint inhibitor therapy.

Comments on this clone: Its antigen is as yet unknown.

Blood draws occurred at baseline, cycle 4 day 1, and cycle 7 day 1. Using immunoSEQ multiplex PCR, the repertoire was profiled, and TCRdb retains in-frame clones only, with some absent. The sample comprises 60,000 to 75,000 clones, roughly 92% of which are singletons, and over 10% rests with the top ten. The V end lost 7 bases, the J end lost 1 base, and 11 bases lay between the germline ends. Per the germline V gene, CDR1 is MNHNY and CDR2 is SVGAGI (reference sequence). The CDR3 length is 14 residues. Study-level results: Fewer expanded clones were found on average in CD4+ than in CD8+ T cells. By week 6 at 0.1 to 3.0 mg/kg, blood CD4+ and CD8+ T cells had expanded clonally.

The clonotype was recovered from an adult with an advanced solid tumor such as melanoma, head and neck, liver or kidney cancer. The chain uses TRBV6-6 and TRBJ2-1; tentative D call: TRBD2 (5 bases). This sample comprised CD4+ or CD8+ T cells sorted from blood, obtained in a trial of the OX40 agonist ivuxolimab. CDR3 protein: CASNTPGSYNEQFF. For the CDR3, the DNA is TGTGCCAGCAATACACCGGGGTCCTACAATGAGCAGTTCTTC.